The following is a TCR beta chain sequence with its context. Its antigen is unknown. Base qualities are not recorded, but no much larger clone differs from it by a single base. The trial excluded patients who had a history of autoimmune disease or who were on systemic immunosuppression. Peripheral blood for TCR sequencing was drawn from every dose cohort at baseline, at cycle 4 day 1 and at cycle 7 day 1. Samples were obtained from an open-label, multicenter, first-in-human phase I dose-escalation trial of ivuxolimab. The trial enrolled adults with locally advanced or metastatic head and neck squamous cell, hepatocellular, melanoma or renal cell carcinoma. Before TCR sequencing, CD4+ T cells and CD8+ T cells from peripheral blood were sorted into separate populations. For sequencing of the TCRbeta CDR3 region, genomic DNA was extracted from the sorted cells. The immunoSEQ Assay was used for sequencing of TCRbeta CDR3 regions. As stored in TCRdb, this immuneACCESS dataset retains in-frame rearrangements with V and J assigned. A fraction of the clones does not appear; measured against another copy, unresolved V genes explain less than half of the discrepancy, and the remainder lacks a known reason. Within this sample are fewer than 100,000 clones, with about 94% of them counted one time only. 6.2% of the sample goes to the ten largest clones.

The sample belongs to a study of OX40 agonist ivuxolimab in advanced cancers. As for the study more broadly: Ivuxolimab, which targeted the costimulatory receptor OX40 (CD134), was an agonistic, fully human IgG2 monoclonal antibody. Intravenous ivuxolimab was administered to patients every 2 weeks at six dose levels: 0.01, 0.1, 0.3, 1.5, 3 and 10 mg/kg. Partial responses were achieved by three dose-escalation patients, of whom one had hepatocellular carcinoma and two had cutaneous melanoma. The point of sequencing TCRbeta in the periphery was to test whether ivuxolimab changed TCR sequence diversity and drove clonal T-cell expansion. Patients were allowed to have had prior anti-PD-1, anti-PD-L1 or anti-CTLA-4 therapy, and 40% of the dose-escalation patients had been treated with checkpoint inhibitors. Among the roughly 52 dose-escalation patients, around 20 had hepatocellular carcinoma, about 15 melanoma, 9 renal cell carcinoma and 9 head and neck cancer. The dose-escalation cohort was 80% to 90% male with a mean age of about 60 years, ranging from roughly 20 to 80. The paper covers the monotherapy dose-escalation part of the phase I ivuxolimab trial, which included N ≈ 57 patients. Results and caveats for the whole study, not just this receptor: Clonal expansion of both CD4+ and CD8+ blood T cells was observed from baseline to week 6 at doses 0.1 to 3.0 mg/kg. After ivuxolimab, CD8+ T cells had more expanded clones than CD4+ T cells on average. In partial responders in the 0.1-3.0 mg/kg groups, normalized peripheral clonal expansion was found to be among the lowest, especially among CD8+ T cells. Low levels of normalized T-cell clonal expansion were also seen in some nonresponding patients. Which antigens the clonally expanded peripheral T cells were specific for was not determined.

This receptor was taken from an adult with an advanced solid tumor such as melanoma, head and neck, liver or kidney cancer. The sequencing here drew on CD4+ or CD8+ T cells sorted from blood, taken in a trial of the OX40 agonist ivuxolimab.

The CDR3 region: CSVEFQGLSTDTQYF. Read as DNA, the sequence is TGCAGCGTTGAGTTCCAGGGGTTAAGCACAGATACGCAGTATTTT. This receptor chain uses TRBV29-1 and TRBJ2-3; the D gene is perhaps TRBD1, on 6 matching bases. The CDR3 runs 15 residues from the cysteine to the phenylalanine. The only DNA kept is the CDR3, 45 bases in frame from the first base. The CDR1 and CDR2 encoded by the germline V gene are SQVTM and ANQGSEA. A distance of 13 bases separates the germline ends of V and J, which lose 3 bases and 0 bases respectively.